The 22 T cell receptor beta chains below were found in one sample sequenced in a study of response to subunit inactivated influenza vaccine (dated by TCRdb to 2017 to 2018). Preparation of the library involved RT-PCR. Sequencing relied on an Illumina HiSeq 2500. TCRdb reran the public reads through fastp at Q25 and MiXCR, keeping productive beta chains. For every CDR3 protein sequence, its rows merge into one entry that carries the most common genes and DNA. The sample has about 700,000 distinct CDR3 sequences on record, approximately 14% of them singletons. 6.5% to 8% of the sample belongs to the ten largest clones. Sequenced here: PBMCs from blood, sampled 14 to 15 days before vaccination. The source of these receptors is a man between 50 and 59 years old who received an inactivated influenza vaccine. Donor details come from another sample of the same person, matched by shared clones.

This clonotype was picked up a small number of times. The chain uses TRBV20-1 and TRBJ2-7; 10 bases are shared with TRBD2. The CDR3 is 15 residues long. V lost 2 bases and J lost 2; bases outside the gene matches: 6. Germline V lookup: CDR1 DFQATT, CDR2 SNEGSKA (reference sequence). The CDR3 loop reads CSARSASGSPYEQYF. DNA of the CDR3: TGCAGTGCTAGATCAGCTAGCGGGAGCCCCTACGAGCAGTACTTC.

This chain connects TRBV10-3 to TRBJ2-7; 8 bases are shared with TRBD2. Germline V gene data show CDR1 as ENHRY and CDR2 as SYGVKD. V was clipped by 2 bases and J by 6 bases; unmatched bases: 3. The CDR3 contains 13 residues. CDR3 in DNA: TGTGCCATCAGTGAGCGGGAGGGCCCCGAGCAGTACTTC. Translating it yields CAISEREGPEQYF.

This clonotype was detected only a few times. This sequence joins TRBV27 and TRBJ1-5; D might be TRBD1 (5 bases). The CDR3 runs to 14 residues. Germline V lookup: CDR1 MNHEY, CDR2 SMNVEV (reference sequence). The V and J ends lost 5 bases and 4 bases respectively, with 12 bases between them. The chain's CDR3 is CASSRSWGNQPQHF. CDR3 DNA sequence: TGTGCCAGCAGTCGATCCTGGGGGAATCAGCCCCAGCATTTT.

The chain couples TRBV12-3 or TRBV12-4 to TRBJ2-5; D is possibly TRBD1 (6 bases). This CDR3 contains 14 residues. V was pared by 3 bases and J by 9 bases, with 17 bases between. For the CDR3, the DNA is TGTGCCAGCAGTTTCGCTAGCAGGGGAACGTCCCAGTACTTC. It codes for CASSFASRGTSQYF.

This chain joins TRBV20-1 and TRBJ2-1, with D uncertain. Germline CDR1 DFQATT, CDR2 SNEGSKA (reference sequence). Trimming took 5 bases from V and 10 from J, leaving 12 bases between them. The CDR3 loop spans 11 amino acids. The CDR3 nucleotides read TGCAGTGCTGGAGTGGGTTTGGAGCAGTTCTTC. As protein: CSAGVGLEQFF.

To note about this clonotype: Relative to the germline gene, one junction end is altered; a read error may explain this. The V call is TRBV11-2, the J call TRBJ2-2, with TRBD2 identical over 8 bases. The CDR3 runs to 16 residues. Germline V gene sequence: CDR1 SGHAT, CDR2 FQNNGV. CDR3 bases: TGTGCCATCAGCTTATCCGGGGGGGCGTATACCGGGGAGCTGTTTTTT. This codes for CAISLSGGAYTGELFF.

This clonotype has a handful of counts. The rearrangement joins TRBV20-1 to TRBJ1-5, with 7 bases fitting TRBD1. The CDR3 spans 15 residues. CDR1 DFQATT and CDR2 SNEGSKA come from the germline V gene (reference sequence). The V segment lost 4 bases and the J segment 0 bases; nucleotides outside the gene matches: 6. CDR3 protein: CSATRGTDSNQPQHF. The CDR3 nucleotides are TGCAGTGCTACTCGAGGGACAGATAGCAATCAGCCCCAGCATTTT.

This chain links TRBV7-9 with TRBJ2-4; D is undetermined. This CDR3 is 12 amino acids long. The V end lost 5 bases, the J end lost 5 bases, and 7 bases lay between the germline ends. Per the germline V gene, CDR1 is SEHNR and CDR2 is FQNEAQ (reference sequence). As DNA, the CDR3 is TGTGCCAGCAGCGGGATCCAAAACATTCAGTACTTC. Translation: CASSGIQNIQYF.

This clonotype has just a few counts. The chain recombines TRBV20-1 with TRBJ2-6; D may be TRBD2 (6 bases). The CDR3 totals 17 residues. Germline V gene sequence: CDR1 DFQATT, CDR2 SNEGSKA (reference sequence). Trimming removed 6 bases from V and 0 bases from J, with 18 bases in between. The CDR3 nucleotides read TGCAGTGCCCGGGCCGGGAGTCCGGGCTCTGGGGCCAACGTCCTGACTTTC. Its protein product is CSARAGSPGSGANVLTF.

V gene TRBV6-2 or TRBV6-3 combines with J gene TRBJ2-3; D ambiguous. CDR1 and CDR2 from the germline V gene are MNHEY and SVGEGT. V shed 8 bases and J shed 4 bases, with 13 bases lying between them. The CDR3 spans 13 residues. The CDR3 is CASGSWTSDTQYF. The CDR3 bases are TGTGCCAGCGGCTCTTGGACCTCAGATACGCAGTATTTT.

This clonotype has only a few counts. This sequence joins TRBV24-1 and TRBJ1-6; D is undetermined. Deletions cut 4 bases from V and 7 bases from J, with 10 bases between. Germline CDR1 is KGHDR and CDR2 is SFDVKD. The CDR3 consists of 14 residues. The CDR3: CATSDGEWNSPLHF. The CDR3 region has the DNA TGTGCCACCAGTGACGGAGAATGGAATTCACCCCTCCACTTT.

This clonotype turned up a few times. The rearrangement links TRBV7-9 to TRBJ2-7, with D maybe TRBD1 (6 bases). V was shortened by 1 base and J by 0 bases, with 10 bases between the two germline ends. The CDR3 totals 15 residues. Germline loops: CDR1 SEHNR, CDR2 FQNEAQ (reference sequence). CDR3 region: CASSLDGQFSYEQYF. In DNA, the CDR3 is TGTGCCAGCAGCTTAGACGGACAGTTCTCCTACGAGCAGTACTTC.

This clonotype was recorded a few times. This chain connects TRBV2 to TRBJ2-3; 10 nucleotides match TRBD2. J lost 3 bases, V lost 5 bases, and 5 bases had no gene match. The CDR3 sequence is 15 residues long. Germline CDR1 is SNHLY and CDR2 is FYNNEI. The CDR3 nucleotides read TGTGCCAGCAGTCCCCAGCGGGGGGGAACAGATACGCAGTATTTT. The encoded protein is CASSPQRGGTDTQYF.

This clonotype was observed a handful of times. This rearrangement joins TRBV25-1 to TRBJ2-1, with D perhaps matching TRBD1 (6 bases). Per the germline V gene, CDR1 is MGHDK and CDR2 is SYGVNS. Trimming cost V 1 base and J 8 bases, with 12 bases left between them. The CDR3 runs 14 residues. CDR3 coding DNA: TGTGCCAGCAGTGAATCAGGGGACCTATATGAGCAGTTCTTC. Amino acids: CASSESGDLYEQFF.

For this clonotype: At one boundary the junction diverges from the germline segment, which might be a read error. The chain uses TRBV2 and TRBJ2-7, with TRBD1 matching over 7 bases. The CDR3 is 8 amino acids. The germline V gene has CDR1 SNHLY and CDR2 FYNNEI. CDR3 coding DNA: TGTGCCAGCAGAACAGGGGACTTC. Protein product: CASRTGDF. Full variable domain (missing parts from reference TRBV2 and TRBJ2-7): EPEVTQTPSHQVTQMGQEVILRCVPISNHLYFYWYRQILGQKVEFLVSFYNNEISEKSEIFDDQFSVERPDGSNFTLKIRSTKLEDSAMYFCASRTGDFGPGTRLTVT.

This clonotype was counted a few times. J is TRBJ2-5 and V is TRBV25-1, with TRBD2 as a possible D gene (8 bases). The CDR3 length is 16 residues. V lost 1 base, J lost 5 bases, and 17 bases lay in between. Germline loops: CDR1 MGHDK, CDR2 SYGVNS. As DNA, the CDR3 is TGTGCCAGCAGTGAATCGGGACAGAAGCGGGGGGAGACCCAGTACTTC. This gives the protein CASSESGQKRGETQYF. The full variable domain, its missing parts supplied by reference TRBV25-1 and TRBJ2-5, is EADIYQTPRYLVIGTGKKITLECSQTMGHDKMYWYQQDPGMELHLIHYSYGVNSTEKGDLSSESTVSRIRTEHFPLTLESARPSHTSQYLCASSESGQKRGETQYFGPGTRLLVL.

The chain joins TRBV20-1 to TRBJ1-4; no firm D call. CDR3 length: 14 amino acids. V was clipped by 3 bases and J by 10 bases, with 18 bases between them. CDR1 and CDR2 (germline): DFQATT, SNEGSKA (reference sequence). CDR3 DNA sequence: TGCAGTGCTAGCCCGGACTTCCTCAGTGGAAAACTGTTTTTT. It is translated as CSASPDFLSGKLFF.

This clonotype was observed a few times. CDR3 coding DNA: TGCGCCAGCAGCCACTACCCCGGACAGCTGAACACTGAAGCTTTCTTT. Protein product: CASSHYPGQLNTEAFF. This chain uses TRBV4-1 with TRBJ1-1; TRBD1 is a possible D gene (6 bases). V was clipped by 3 bases and J by 0 bases, with 14 bases between them. The CDR3 is 16 residues long. Germline lookup yields CDR1 MGHRA and CDR2 YSYEKL.

The chain uses TRBV7-9 and TRBJ1-1, with 11 bases matching TRBD1. The V and J ends lost 6 bases and 4 bases, in that order; junction bases with no gene match: 4. This CDR3 comprises 14 residues. CDR1 and CDR2 from the germline V gene are SEHNR and FQNEAQ (reference sequence). DNA for the CDR3: TGTGCCAGCAGTTGGGACAGGGGGTCCACTGAAGCTTTCTTT. Residues: CASSWDRGSTEAFF.

This clonotype occurred many times. The chain combines TRBV5-1 with TRBJ2-7, with 9 bases lining up with TRBD1. This CDR3 region has 14 residues. Germline V lookup: CDR1 SGHRS, CDR2 YFSETQ. With 5 bases clipped from V and 2 bases from J, the junction kept 5 bases outside the gene matches. For the CDR3, the DNA is TGCGCCAGCAGGACCGGGACAGGGACCTACGAGCAGTACTTC. Translation gives CASRTGTGTYEQYF.

CDR3 in amino acids: CAISDQYSNQPQHF. The CDR3 DNA follows: TGTGCCATCAGTGATCAGTATAGCAATCAGCCCCAGCATTTT. The chain combines TRBV10-3 with TRBJ1-5; D gene unclear. The CDR3 has 14 residues. The germline V gene encodes CDR1 ENHRY and CDR2 SYGVKD. Trimming took 3 bases from V and 0 from J, leaving 6 bases between them.

This clonotype was counted between two and nine times. The chain links TRBV28 to TRBJ2-1; 7 bases agree with TRBD1. The germline V gene has CDR1 MDHEN and CDR2 SYDVKM. V trimming: 5 bases; J trimming: 4 bases; junction bases outside the gene matches: 8. CDR3 length: 15 residues. In DNA, the CDR3 is TGTGCCAGCAGTCTGACAGGGTTCGATTACAATGAGCAGTTCTTC. Its translation: CASSLTGFDYNEQFF.